What follows are 8 T cell receptor beta chains derived from one specimen sequenced in a study of blood T cell repertoires in COVID-19. Method: immunoSEQ multiplex PCR; TCRdb's copy keeps in-frame clones and lacks some. The sample records 100,000 to 150,000 clones, approximately 74% being singletons. The sample comprised peripheral blood. These receptors all come from a man aged 80 or over with COVID-19, enrolled during active disease.

The genes are TRBV4-1 and TRBJ2-3, with TRBD2 matching 9 bases. The V and J ends lost 0 bases and 3 bases, in that order; junction bases with no gene match: 16. Germline assignment: CDR1 MGHRA and CDR2 YSYEKL. CDR3 length: 20 residues. CDR3 residues: CASSQESGRSSGRRTDTQYF. The CDR3 coding sequence is TGCGCCAGCAGCCAAGAATCGGGGAGAAGCAGCGGGAGGAGGACAGATACGCAGTATTTT.

The V and J genes are TRBV29-1 and TRBJ2-7, with D perhaps TRBD1 (6 bases). V lost 0 bases to trimming and J lost 0 bases, with 12 bases between them. Germline lookup yields CDR1 SQVTM and CDR2 ANQGSEA. The length of the CDR3 is 15 residues. CDR3 coding DNA: TGCAGCGTTGAAGATCCTGGGGACAACTCCTACGAGCAGTACTTC. Its protein is CSVEDPGDNSYEQYF.

The genes are TRBV28 and TRBJ1-4; 9 bases are shared with TRBD1. The ends lost 5 bases at V and 10 bases at J; junction bases unmatched: 11. From germline, CDR1 is MDHEN and CDR2 SYDVKM. The CDR3 length is 15 residues. The DNA for the CDR3 is TGTGCCAGCAGTACCCCGGGACAGGGCGGCGGAAAACTGTTTTTT. The encoded protein is CASSTPGQGGGKLFF.

The rearrangement uses TRBV7-3 and TRBJ2-1; tentatively, D is TRBD2 (5 bases). Per the germline V gene, CDR1 is SGHTA and CDR2 is FQGTGA. V lost 5 bases, J lost 6 bases, and 17 bases lay in between. CDR3 length equals 15 residues. The CDR3 region has the DNA TGTGCCAGCAGCCCAACTAGAGATCCGACCAATGAGCAGTTCTTC. Protein product: CASSPTRDPTNEQFF.

This clone was seen once. The V gene is TRBV7-9, the J gene TRBJ2-2; D is perhaps TRBD1 (5 bases). The germline V gene has CDR1 SEHNR and CDR2 FQNEAQ (reference sequence). Trimming pared 0 bases from V and 6 bases from J, leaving 11 bases between. The CDR3 contains 15 residues. This CDR3 is CASSLARVVAGELFF. The CDR3 bases are TGTGCCAGCAGCTTAGCCAGGGTGGTAGCCGGGGAGCTGTTTTTT.

The V call is TRBV19, the J call TRBJ2-7; TRBD1 might be the D (6 bases). The CDR3 covers 13 residues. Trimming cost V 5 bases and J 4 bases, with 12 bases left between them. Germline loops: CDR1 LNHDA, CDR2 SQIVND (reference sequence). The CDR3 here is CASSVIQGYEQYF. In DNA form, the CDR3 reads TGTGCCAGTAGTGTAATACAGGGATACGAGCAGTACTTC.

The gene calls are TRBV9 and TRBJ2-7; 10 nucleotides line up with TRBD2. Germline V lookup: CDR1 SGDLS, CDR2 YYNGEE. V lost 4 bases, J lost 4 bases, and 17 bases stayed unmatched. This CDR3 spans 18 amino acids. CDR3 sequence (DNA): TGTGCCAGCAGCCCCAGGGGGCGCGGGTCTAGCGGGAGTTACGAGCAGTACTTC. Amino acids: CASSPRGRGSSGSYEQYF. The full variable domain, with the rest looked up from reference TRBV9 and TRBJ2-7, is DSGVTQTPKHLITATGQRVTLRCSPRSGDLSVYWYQQSLDQGLQFLIQYYNGEERAKGNILERFSAQQFPDLHSELNLSSLELGDSALYFCASSPRGRGSSGSYEQYFGPGTRLTVT.

V is TRBV15 and J is TRBJ2-3, with 8 nucleotides matching TRBD2. The germline V gene encodes CDR1 LNHNV and CDR2 YYDKDF (reference sequence). The CDR3 runs 15 residues. The junction had 6 bases not matched to a gene; V was cut back by 5 bases and J by 2 bases. The CDR3 coding sequence is TGTGCCACCAGCGAGCCAGCGGGGGACACAGATACGCAGTATTTT. Amino acid sequence: CATSEPAGDTDTQYF.